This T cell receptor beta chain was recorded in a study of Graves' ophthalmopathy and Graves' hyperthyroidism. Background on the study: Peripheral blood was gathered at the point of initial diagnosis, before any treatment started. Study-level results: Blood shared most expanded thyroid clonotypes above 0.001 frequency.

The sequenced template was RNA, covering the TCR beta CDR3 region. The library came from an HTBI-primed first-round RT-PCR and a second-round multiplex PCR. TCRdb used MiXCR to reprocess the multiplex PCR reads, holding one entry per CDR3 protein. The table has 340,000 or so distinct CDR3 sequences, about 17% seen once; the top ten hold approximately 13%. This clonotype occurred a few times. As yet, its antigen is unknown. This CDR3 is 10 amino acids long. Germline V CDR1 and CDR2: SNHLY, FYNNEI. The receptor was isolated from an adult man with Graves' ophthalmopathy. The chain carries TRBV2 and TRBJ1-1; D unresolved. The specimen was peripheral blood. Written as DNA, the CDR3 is TGTGTCACTAAGGAGGTCCGGGCTTTCTTT. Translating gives CVTKEVRAFF.